This T cell receptor beta chain originates from a study of cytomegalovirus exposure and HLA in healthy donors. Overall study findings and caveats: Reported results showed that the classifier diagnosed cytomegalovirus status with high specificity and sensitivity.

V gave up 5 bases and J gave up 2 bases; unmatched junction bases: 7. Germline V gene sequence: CDR1 LNHDA, CDR2 SQIVND (reference sequence). The CDR3 extends over 17 amino acids. Regarding this clone: What it binds is unknown.

Use of 60 Vbeta and 13 Jbeta primers characterized the PCR. Assay used: immunoSEQ multiplex PCR; TCRdb lists only in-frame clones, some missing. This table holds around 100,000 clones. The source is a man in his forties in good health and CMV-seronegative. The rearrangement links TRBV19 to TRBJ2-6; 9 positions match TRBD1. The sequenced sample consisted of PBMCs. The CDR3 loop reads CASSGLTGGAGANVLTF. CDR3 bases: TGTGCCAGTAGTGGGCTAACAGGGGGCGCTGGGGCCAACGTCCTGACTTTC.